Below are 28 T cell receptor beta chains sequenced from a single sample in a study of siplizumab effects on memory and regulatory T cells. Data came from immunoSEQ multiplex PCR; TCRdb stores just in-frame clones and leaves some out. The sample has tens of thousands of clones, approximately 87% seen once; the top ten hold more than 3.5%. The sample consisted of memory CD4+ T cells sorted from blood. All receptors come from a human donor in good health.

The CDR3 DNA reads as TGTGCCAGCAGTCCACAGGGGGCGAATCAGCCCCAGCATTTT. Protein: CASSPQGANQPQHF. This chain uses TRBV6-1 with TRBJ1-5, with 9 bases identical to TRBD1. Per germline, CDR1 MNHNS and CDR2 SASEGT. The CDR3 spans 14 residues. V lost 5 bases to trimming and J lost 4 bases; unmatched junction nucleotides: 3.

The chain carries TRBV9 and TRBJ2-3; 12 bases agree with TRBD2. Germline lookup yields CDR1 SGDLS and CDR2 YYNGEE. The CDR3 extends over 15 amino acids. The trim removed 3 bases at V and 6 bases at J, leaving 5 bases unmatched. The CDR3 loop reads CASSASGRAGDTQYF. CDR3 sequence (DNA): TGTGCCAGCAGCGCTAGCGGGAGGGCCGGGGATACGCAGTATTTT.

This chain connects TRBV7-9 to TRBJ2-7; D is undetermined. V was pared by 5 bases and J by 6 bases, with 11 bases between. The CDR3 is 12 residues long. Germline CDR1 reads SEHNR; CDR2 reads FQNEAQ (reference sequence). CDR3 DNA sequence: TGTGCCAGCAGCCGTTTAAAAAGCGAGCAGTACTTC. Residues: CASSRLKSEQYF. The full variable domain, in which reference TRBV7-9 and TRBJ2-7 provide the parts outside the CDR3, is DTGVSQNPRHKITKRGQNVTFRCDPISEHNRLYWYRQTLGQGPEFLTYFQNEAQLEKSRLLSDRFSAERPKGSFSTLEIQRTEQGDSAMYLCASSRLKSEQYFGPGTRLTVT.

The rearrangement uses TRBV9 and TRBJ2-4; either TRBD1 or TRBD2 may fit D (6 bases each). Germline lookup yields CDR1 SGDLS and CDR2 YYNGEE. V lost 3 bases to trimming and J lost 9 bases, with 19 bases between them. The CDR3 has 15 residues. CDR3 region: CASSDRSGAGSIQYF. CDR3 sequence (DNA): TGTGCCAGCAGCGACCGTTCGGGGGCAGGTAGCATTCAGTACTTC.

The J gene is TRBJ2-7, the V gene TRBV5-1; perhaps TRBD1 as D (6 bases). Trimming left V 4 bases short and J 7 bases short, with 21 bases between. The CDR3 totals 15 residues. The germline CDR1 and CDR2 sequences are SGHRS and YFSETQ. CDR3 loop: CASSIGQTTLGEQYF. In DNA, the CDR3 is TGCGCCAGCAGCATTGGACAGACAACCTTGGGGGAGCAGTACTTC.

This sequence joins TRBV20-1 and TRBJ1-4, with D unresolved. The ends were cut back, 5 bases at V and 7 bases at J, with 8 bases in the middle. Germline values: CDR1 DFQATT, CDR2 SNEGSKA (reference sequence). This CDR3 region has 11 residues. The CDR3, as DNA: TGCAGTGCTCTAAGGTCTGAAAAACTGTTTTTT. Residues: CSALRSEKLFF.

A single count supports this clone. V gene TRBV27 combines with J gene TRBJ2-3; 13 bases are shared with TRBD2. This CDR3 spans 17 amino acids. Germline V gives CDR1 MNHEY, CDR2 SMNVEV (reference sequence). With 4 bases clipped from V and 0 bases from J, the junction kept 4 bases outside the gene matches. CDR3 DNA sequence: TGTGCCAGCAGTTCCCCGGGACTAGCGGGGAGCACAGATACGCAGTATTTT. It yields the protein CASSSPGLAGSTDTQYF.

This clone was observed a few times. V usage is TRBV19 and J usage is TRBJ1-6; 7 nucleotides align to TRBD1. The germline V gene encodes CDR1 LNHDA and CDR2 SQIVND (reference sequence). This CDR3 is 14 amino acids long. V was pared by 4 bases and J by 12 bases, with 9 bases of the junction left unmatched. This CDR3 reads CASSTQTTGKPLHF. The CDR3 nucleotides are TGTGCCAGTAGTACACAAACGACAGGGAAACCCCTCCACTTT.

The CDR3 region has the DNA TGCGCCAGCAGCCCACGTAGTAACCCAAACAATGAGCAGTTCTTC. Amino acids: CASSPRSNPNNEQFF. The chain has TRBV5-1 and TRBJ2-1; D ambiguous. The V gene lost 4 bases and the J gene lost 5 bases, with 16 bases spanning the gap. CDR1 is SGHRS and CDR2 is YFSETQ in the germline V gene. The CDR3 has 15 amino acids.

Concerning this clone: One junction end does not reproduce the germline sequence, and a read error may be involved. The chain joins TRBV5-6 to TRBJ1-1; 9 nucleotides align to TRBD1. Germline V gene sequence: CDR1 SGHDT, CDR2 YYEEEE. The CDR3 contains 16 residues. CDR3 loop: CAGSERTGDANTEAFF. The DNA for the CDR3 is TGTGCCGGCAGCGAGAGGACAGGGGATGCCAACACTGAAGCTTTCTTT.

V is TRBV6-5 and J is TRBJ1-1; possibly TRBD1 for D (5 bases). CDR1 and CDR2 from the germline V gene are MNHEY and SVGAGI. V lost 6 bases and J 1 base, leaving 9 bases between the germline ends. The CDR3 is 13 amino acids. CDR3 residues: CASRWDPNTEAFF. For the CDR3, the DNA is TGTGCCAGCAGGTGGGACCCGAACACTGAAGCTTTCTTT.

This clone came up once. The chain recombines TRBV6-5 with TRBJ1-4, with unresolved D. The CDR3 contains 13 residues. CDR1 and CDR2 from the germline V gene are MNHEY and SVGAGI. V was shortened by 6 bases and J by 8 bases, with 13 bases between the two germline ends. The CDR3 nucleotides are TGTGCCAGCAGCCTACGTGCGACCGAAAAACTGTTTTTT. Protein sequence: CASSLRATEKLFF.

This clone occurred a few times. V is TRBV5-1 and J is TRBJ2-1; TRBD1 matches at 8 bases. Germline V gives CDR1 SGHRS, CDR2 YFSETQ. The CDR3 sequence is 17 residues long. V gave up 3 bases and J gave up 1 base; unmatched junction bases: 9. The CDR3 DNA sequence: TGCGCCAGCAGCTCCTACAGGGGGGATTTATCCTACAATGAGCAGTTCTTC. Amino acid sequence: CASSSYRGDLSYNEQFF.

The chain recombines TRBV4-1 with TRBJ2-1; the D gene is possibly TRBD1 (5 bases). V was clipped by 2 bases and J by 0 bases, with 14 bases between them. The CDR3 length is 17 residues. Germline values: CDR1 MGHRA, CDR2 YSYEKL. CDR3 nucleotides: TGCGCCAGCAGCCAATCTCAGGGCCCAAGCTCCTACAATGAGCAGTTCTTC. It codes for CASSQSQGPSSYNEQFF.

The V gene is TRBV6-5, the J gene TRBJ2-7; TRBD2 might be the D (5 bases). There are 15 residues in the CDR3. The V and J ends lost 4 bases and 4 bases respectively, with 17 bases between them. The germline V gene has CDR1 MNHEY and CDR2 SVGAGI. CDR3 in DNA: TGTGCCAGCAGTTGGGAGTCCCTCCCCCTTTACGAGCAGTACTTC. Translation gives CASSWESLPLYEQYF.

V gene TRBV14 combines with J gene TRBJ2-2, with D uncertain. The germline V and J ends were trimmed by 5 bases and 3 bases, with 10 bases remaining between them. Per germline, CDR1 SGHDN and CDR2 FVKESK. This CDR3 comprises 14 residues. CDR3 coding DNA: TGTGCCAGCAGCTATTATCGTGACACCGGGGAGCTGTTTTTT. Protein sequence: CASSYYRDTGELFF.

The V gene is TRBV7-3, the J gene TRBJ2-4; the D gene is possibly TRBD2 (5 bases). Germline V CDR1 and CDR2: SGHTA, FQGTGA. The V end was cut by 4 bases, the J end by 6 bases, with 13 bases between. CDR3 length: 14 amino acids. CDR3 sequence: CASSSSRTVNIQYF. The CDR3 coding sequence is TGTGCCAGCAGCTCGTCCCGGACTGTAAACATTCAGTACTTC.

The rearrangement uses TRBV25-1 and TRBJ2-5; D is perhaps TRBD1 (5 bases). This CDR3 spans 17 amino acids. Trimming stripped 4 bases from V and 1 base from J, with 19 bases between. Germline loops: CDR1 MGHDK, CDR2 SYGVNS. CDR3 loop: CASSVSHLVTAQETQYF. The CDR3 DNA reads as TGTGCCAGCAGTGTCTCTCATCTCGTGACAGCCCAAGAGACCCAGTACTTC. The variable domain in full, completed from reference TRBV25-1 and TRBJ2-5, reads EADIYQTPRYLVIGTGKKITLECSQTMGHDKMYWYQQDPGMELHLIHYSYGVNSTEKGDLSSESTVSRIRTEHFPLTLESARPSHTSQYLCASSVSHLVTAQETQYFGPGTRLLVL.

This rearrangement joins TRBV19 to TRBJ2-7, with 7 bases aligning to TRBD1. The germline CDR1 and CDR2 sequences are LNHDA and SQIVND (reference sequence). Trimming removed 6 bases from V and 6 bases from J; junction bases left unmatched: 2. CDR3 length: 11 amino acids. CDR3 sequence (DNA): TGTGCCAGTAGCGACAGGGTCGAGCAGTACTTC. This gives the protein CASSDRVEQYF. Filled out from reference TRBV19 and TRBJ2-7, the complete variable domain reads DGGITQSPKYLFRKEGQNVTLSCEQNLNHDAMYWYRQDPGQGLRLIYYSQIVNDFQKGDIAEGYSVSREKKESFPLTVTSAQKNPTAFYLCASSDRVEQYFGPGTRLTVT.

This rearrangement joins TRBV11-1 to TRBJ1-5, with 9 nucleotides matching TRBD1. This CDR3 comprises 13 residues. The V gene's germline CDR1 is SGHAT and CDR2 FQDESV (reference sequence). Losses at the gene ends were 5 bases for V and 7 bases for J; bases not matched to a gene: 3. DNA for the CDR3: TGTGCCAGCAGCCGGGACAGGGAACAGCCCCAGCATTTT. The encoded protein is CASSRDREQPQHF.

V usage is TRBV30 and J usage is TRBJ1-2; 9 bases agree with TRBD1. The CDR3 sequence is 14 residues long. The germline V gene encodes CDR1 GTSNPN and CDR2 SVGIG (reference sequence). The V and J ends lost 3 bases and 2 bases, in that order; junction bases with no gene match: 4. Here the CDR3 reads CAWRGQGRNYGYTF. CDR3 in DNA: TGTGCCTGGAGGGGACAGGGTAGGAACTATGGCTACACCTTC.

The V and J genes are TRBV5-1 and TRBJ2-2; D might be TRBD2 (6 bases). V lost 3 bases, J lost 2 bases, and 14 bases lay in between. Germline V CDR1 and CDR2: SGHRS, YFSETQ. CDR3 length: 16 amino acids. The CDR3 region is CASSSSPAGNTGELFF. The CDR3 DNA follows: TGCGCCAGCAGCTCTAGCCCTGCGGGAAACACCGGGGAGCTGTTTTTT. Using reference TRBV5-1 and TRBJ2-2 for the parts outside the CDR3, the full variable domain is KAGVTQTPRYLIKTRGQQVTLSCSPISGHRSVSWYQQTPGQGLQFLFEYFSETQRNKGNFPGRFSGRQFSNSRSEMNVSTLELGDSALYLCASSSSPAGNTGELFFGEGSRLTVL.

The chain couples TRBV7-3 to TRBJ1-1; D is undetermined. The CDR3 has 13 amino acids. Germline V CDR1 and CDR2: SGHTA, FQGTGA. Trimming pared 5 bases from V and 5 bases from J, leaving 12 bases between. The CDR3 region is CASSQKAGTEAFF. Here the CDR3 DNA reads TGTGCCAGCAGCCAGAAGGCGGGTACTGAAGCTTTCTTT.

This sequence joins TRBV11-2 and TRBJ1-2; 7 bases map to TRBD1. This CDR3 spans 14 amino acids. V trimming: 0 bases; J trimming: 8 bases; junction bases outside the gene matches: 6. Germline values: CDR1 SGHAT, CDR2 FQNNGV. The CDR3 is CASSLERQGGGYTF. Here the CDR3 DNA reads TGTGCCAGCAGCTTAGAGAGACAGGGAGGAGGCTACACCTTC.

This chain joins TRBV2 and TRBJ1-6, with D tentatively TRBD1 (6 bases). Germline loops: CDR1 SNHLY, CDR2 FYNNEI. Deletions cut 1 base from V and 14 bases from J, with 12 bases between. The CDR3 spans 13 residues. The CDR3 spells CASSEGFRDTLHF. The CDR3 nucleotides are TGTGCCAGCAGTGAAGGCTTTCGGGACACCCTCCACTTT.

This clone was counted a single time. The chain uses TRBV10-3 and TRBJ2-3, with D possibly being TRBD1 or TRBD2 (6 bases each). The CDR3 covers 14 residues. Germline-derived CDR1 and CDR2 are ENHRY and SYGVKD. V lost 6 bases and J 0 bases, leaving 10 bases between the germline ends. The CDR3 is CAIRGGISTDTQYF. CDR3 sequence (DNA): TGTGCCATCAGAGGGGGGATTAGCACAGATACGCAGTATTTT.

The chain carries TRBV29-1 and TRBJ2-7, with a weak D call TRBD1 (6 bases). V shed 0 bases and J shed 3 bases, with 9 bases lying between them. Germline V gene sequence: CDR1 SQVTM, CDR2 ANQGSEA. The CDR3 loop spans 13 amino acids. CDR3 sequence reads: CSVEDGRGYEQYF. CDR3 DNA sequence: TGCAGCGTTGAAGACGGCAGGGGCTACGAGCAGTACTTC.

This chain uses TRBV6-6 with TRBJ2-7; D is perhaps TRBD2 (7 bases). CDR3 length equals 14 residues. V lost 11 bases and J lost 3, with 20 bases in between. Germline V lookup: CDR1 MNHNY, CDR2 SVGAGI (reference sequence). The CDR3 bases are TGTGCCGTAGGGGGAGGGGCTCCACTCTACGAGCAGTACTTC. Protein sequence: CAVGGGAPLYEQYF.